The entry that follows covers one TCR beta chain sequence. TCRdb keeps only in-frame clones here, not all; method: immunoSEQ multiplex PCR. The data contain more than 50,000 clones, 89% of them singletons. The record originates from a study of OX40 agonist ivuxolimab in advanced cancers. Whole-study context: Partial responses, seen in three patients, involved one hepatocellular carcinoma and two cutaneous melanomas.

The CDR3 contains 15 residues. In germline, CDR1 is SGHRS, CDR2 YFSETQ. With 4 bases clipped from V and 2 bases from J, the junction kept 2 bases outside the gene matches. This chain joins TRBV5-1 and TRBJ2-1; 11 nucleotides agree with TRBD2. Specimen: CD4+ or CD8+ T cells sorted from blood, collected in a trial of the OX40 agonist ivuxolimab. The receptor was derived from an adult with an advanced solid tumor such as melanoma, head and neck, liver or kidney cancer. The CDR3 region is CASSTSGGAYNEQFF. The CDR3, as DNA: TGCGCCAGCAGCACTAGCGGGGGCGCCTACAATGAGCAGTTCTTC. Full variable domain (remainder filled in from reference TRBV5-1 and TRBJ2-1): KAGVTQTPRYLIKTRGQQVTLSCSPISGHRSVSWYQQTPGQGLQFLFEYFSETQRNKGNFPGRFSGRQFSNSRSEMNVSTLELGDSALYLCASSTSGGAYNEQFFGPGTRLTVL.